These 7 T cell receptor beta chains were all obtained from the same sample, sequenced in a study of blood T cell repertoires in COVID-19. Libraries were prepared by immunoSEQ multiplex PCR; TCRdb keeps only in-frame clonotypes and omits some of them. Of more than 150,000 clones in the sample, approximately 85% were seen once. Sequencing input: peripheral blood. These TCRs come from a woman older than 75 with acute or convalescent COVID-19.

The V and J genes are TRBV29-1 and TRBJ2-1; D gene unclear. Germline V gene data show CDR1 as SQVTM and CDR2 as ANQGSEA. This CDR3 has 16 residues. Deletions cut 4 bases from V and 0 bases from J, with 16 bases between. The CDR3: CSVGLGGPSSYNEQFF. In DNA form, the CDR3 reads TGCAGCGTTGGGCTAGGTGGCCCTAGCTCCTACAATGAGCAGTTCTTC.

V gene TRBV5-4 combines with J gene TRBJ2-5; 8 bases match TRBD2. The CDR3 has 15 amino acids. The J segment lost 1 base and the V segment lost 7 bases, leaving 9 bases of the junction unmatched. The germline V gene encodes CDR1 SGHNT and CDR2 YYREEE (reference sequence). CDR3 in amino acids: CASRSDAGGQETQYF. The CDR3 region has the DNA TGTGCCAGCCGATCAGATGCGGGGGGCCAAGAGACCCAGTACTTC. The full variable domain, in which reference TRBV5-4 and TRBJ2-5 provide the parts outside the CDR3, is ETGVTQSPTHLIKTRGQQVTLRCSSQSGHNTVSWYQQALGQGPQFIFQYYREEENGRGNFPPRFSGLQFPNYSSELNVNALELDDSALYLCASRSDAGGQETQYFGPGTRLLVL.

V gene TRBV12-3 or TRBV12-4 combines with J gene TRBJ1-2; possible D gene TRBD1, 6 bases. This CDR3 comprises 13 residues. The ends were cut back, 3 bases at V and 3 bases at J, with 8 bases in the middle. The CDR3 loop is CASSLGAYYGYTF. DNA for the CDR3: TGTGCCAGCAGTTTGGGGGCCTACTATGGCTACACCTTC.

This rearrangement joins TRBV6-5 to TRBJ2-5, with D possibly TRBD2 on 5 matching bases. This CDR3 has 14 residues. The V and J ends lost 7 bases and 4 bases respectively, with 16 bases between them. Germline V gene data show CDR1 as MNHEY and CDR2 as SVGAGI. The CDR3 spells CASTPRTGRETQYF. CDR3 nucleotides: TGTGCCAGCACCCCCCGGACTGGGAGAGAGACCCAGTACTTC.

The V gene is TRBV5-1, the J gene TRBJ2-2; 8 bases align to TRBD1. The J segment lost 1 base and the V segment lost 1 base, leaving 3 bases of the junction unmatched. The germline V gene has CDR1 SGHRS and CDR2 YFSETQ. The CDR3 spans 16 residues. The CDR3 nucleotides are TGCGCCAGCAGCTTGAAGACAGGGGTGAACACCGGGGAGCTGTTTTTT. Translation: CASSLKTGVNTGELFF.

The chain uses TRBV10-2 and TRBJ2-3; 12 positions match TRBD2. Germline V CDR1 and CDR2: WSHSY, SAAADI. V lost 6 bases, J lost 6 bases, and 7 bases stayed unmatched. CDR3 length: 15 residues. This CDR3 reads CASSASGGAADTQYF. CDR3 nucleotides: TGCGCCAGCAGCGCTAGCGGGGGGGCCGCTGATACGCAGTATTTT.

The chain links TRBV7-2 to TRBJ2-7; TRBD1 might be the D (6 bases). With 3 bases removed from V and 3 bases from J, the gap between germline ends came to 12 bases. Looked up from germline, CDR1 is SGHTA and CDR2 is FQGNSA. The CDR3 has 14 residues. As DNA, the CDR3 is TGTGCCAGCAGCTTGCCCGGGACAAACTACGAGCAGTACTTC. Amino acid sequence: CASSLPGTNYEQYF.